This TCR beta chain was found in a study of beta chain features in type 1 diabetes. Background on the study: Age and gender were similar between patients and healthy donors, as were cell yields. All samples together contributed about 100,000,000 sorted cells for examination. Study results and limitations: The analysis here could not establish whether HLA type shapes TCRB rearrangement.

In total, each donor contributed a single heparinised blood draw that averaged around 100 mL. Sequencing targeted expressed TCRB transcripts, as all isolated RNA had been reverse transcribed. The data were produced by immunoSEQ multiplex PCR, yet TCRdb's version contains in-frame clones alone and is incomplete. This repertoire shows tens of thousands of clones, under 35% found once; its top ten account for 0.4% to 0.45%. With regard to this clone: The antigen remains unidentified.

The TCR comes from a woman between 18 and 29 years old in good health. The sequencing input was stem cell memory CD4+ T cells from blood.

The CDR3: CASSPSLGLAGGPHEQFF. CDR3 nucleotides: TGTGCCAGCTCACCATCTTTAGGACTAGCGGGGGGGCCTCATGAGCAGTTCTTC. The chain combines TRBV18 with TRBJ2-1; TRBD2 aligns across 15 bases. This CDR3 is built from 18 residues. Germline loops: CDR1 KGHSH, CDR2 LQKENI. The junction had 10 bases not matched to a gene; V was cut back by 2 bases and J by 8 bases.